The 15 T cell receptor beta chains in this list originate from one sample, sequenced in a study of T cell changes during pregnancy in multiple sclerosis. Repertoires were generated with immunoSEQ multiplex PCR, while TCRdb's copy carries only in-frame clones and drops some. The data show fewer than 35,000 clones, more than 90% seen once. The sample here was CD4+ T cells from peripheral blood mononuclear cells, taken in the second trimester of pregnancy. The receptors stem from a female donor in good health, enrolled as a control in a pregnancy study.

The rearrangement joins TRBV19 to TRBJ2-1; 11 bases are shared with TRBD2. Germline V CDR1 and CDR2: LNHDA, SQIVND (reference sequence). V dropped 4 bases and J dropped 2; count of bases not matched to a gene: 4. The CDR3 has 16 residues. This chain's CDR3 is CASSTIAGGTYNEQFF. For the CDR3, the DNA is TGTGCCAGTAGTACGATAGCGGGAGGGACCTACAATGAGCAGTTCTTC.

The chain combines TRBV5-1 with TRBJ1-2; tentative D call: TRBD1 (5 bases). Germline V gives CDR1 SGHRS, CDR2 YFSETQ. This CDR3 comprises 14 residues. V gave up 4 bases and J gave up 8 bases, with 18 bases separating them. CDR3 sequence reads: CASSRSPGDFGYTF. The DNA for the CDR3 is TGCGCCAGCAGCCGTTCACCGGGGGATTTCGGCTACACCTTC. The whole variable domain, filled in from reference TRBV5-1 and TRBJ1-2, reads KAGVTQTPRYLIKTRGQQVTLSCSPISGHRSVSWYQQTPGQGLQFLFEYFSETQRNKGNFPGRFSGRQFSNSRSEMNVSTLELGDSALYLCASSRSPGDFGYTFGSGTRLTVV.

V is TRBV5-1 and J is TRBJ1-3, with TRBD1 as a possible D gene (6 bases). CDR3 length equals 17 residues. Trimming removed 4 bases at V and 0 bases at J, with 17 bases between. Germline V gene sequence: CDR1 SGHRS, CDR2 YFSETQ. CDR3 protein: CASSGDGQLFSGNTIYF. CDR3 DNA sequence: TGCGCCAGCAGCGGCGACGGACAGTTATTCTCTGGAAACACCATATATTTT. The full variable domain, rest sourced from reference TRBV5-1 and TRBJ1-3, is KAGVTQTPRYLIKTRGQQVTLSCSPISGHRSVSWYQQTPGQGLQFLFEYFSETQRNKGNFPGRFSGRQFSNSRSEMNVSTLELGDSALYLCASSGDGQLFSGNTIYFGEGSWLTVV.

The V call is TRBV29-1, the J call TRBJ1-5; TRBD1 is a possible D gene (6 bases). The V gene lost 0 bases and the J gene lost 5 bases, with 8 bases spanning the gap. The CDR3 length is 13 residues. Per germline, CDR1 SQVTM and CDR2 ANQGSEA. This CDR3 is CSVEEDRYQPQHF. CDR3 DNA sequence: TGCAGCGTTGAAGAGGACAGATATCAGCCCCAGCATTTT.

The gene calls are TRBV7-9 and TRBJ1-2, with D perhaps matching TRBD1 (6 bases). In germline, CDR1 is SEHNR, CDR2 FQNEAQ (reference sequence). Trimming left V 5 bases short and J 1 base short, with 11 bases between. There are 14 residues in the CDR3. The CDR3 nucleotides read TGTGCCAGCAGCCATCGGACAGATAACTATGGCTACACCTTC. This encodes CASSHRTDNYGYTF. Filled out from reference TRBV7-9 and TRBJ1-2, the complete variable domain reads DTGVSQNPRHKITKRGQNVTFRCDPISEHNRLYWYRQTLGQGPEFLTYFQNEAQLEKSRLLSDRFSAERPKGSFSTLEIQRTEQGDSAMYLCASSHRTDNYGYTFGSGTRLTVV.

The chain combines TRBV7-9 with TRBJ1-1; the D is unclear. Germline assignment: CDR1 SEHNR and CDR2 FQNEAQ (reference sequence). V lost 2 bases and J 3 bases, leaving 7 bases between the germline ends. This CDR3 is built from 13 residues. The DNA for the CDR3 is TGTGCCAGCAGCTTATCTCGGGACACTGAAGCTTTCTTT. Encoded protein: CASSLSRDTEAFF. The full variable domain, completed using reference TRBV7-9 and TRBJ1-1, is DTGVSQNPRHKITKRGQNVTFRCDPISEHNRLYWYRQTLGQGPEFLTYFQNEAQLEKSRLLSDRFSAERPKGSFSTLEIQRTEQGDSAMYLCASSLSRDTEAFFGQGTRLTVV.

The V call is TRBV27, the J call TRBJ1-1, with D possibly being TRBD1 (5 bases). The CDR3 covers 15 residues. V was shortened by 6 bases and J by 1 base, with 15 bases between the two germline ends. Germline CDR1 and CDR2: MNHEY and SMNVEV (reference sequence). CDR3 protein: CASRTYGGANTEAFF. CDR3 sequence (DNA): TGTGCCAGCAGGACTTACGGAGGGGCGAACACTGAAGCTTTCTTT.

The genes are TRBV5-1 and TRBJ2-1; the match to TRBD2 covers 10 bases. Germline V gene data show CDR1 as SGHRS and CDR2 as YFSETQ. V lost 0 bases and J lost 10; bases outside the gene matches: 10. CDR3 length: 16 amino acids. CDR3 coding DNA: TGCGCCAGCAGCTTGGCCACGCTAGCGGGAGTAGGAGAGCAGTTCTTC. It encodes CASSLATLAGVGEQFF.

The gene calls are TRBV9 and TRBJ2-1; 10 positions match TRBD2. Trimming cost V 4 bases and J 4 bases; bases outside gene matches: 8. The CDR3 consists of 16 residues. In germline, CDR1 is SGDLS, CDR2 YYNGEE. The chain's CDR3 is CASSPRTSGAYNEQFF. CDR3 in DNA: TGTGCCAGCAGCCCCCGGACTAGCGGAGCTTACAATGAGCAGTTCTTC.

This CDR3 is CASSRDAAGEKTEAFF. CDR3 in DNA: TGTGCCAGCAGCCGGGACGCGGCAGGGGAAAAGACTGAAGCTTTCTTT. The gene calls are TRBV27 and TRBJ1-1; tentative D call: TRBD1 (6 bases). V lost 6 bases to trimming and J lost 5 bases, with 22 bases between them. The CDR3 loop spans 16 amino acids. Germline CDR1 is MNHEY and CDR2 is SMNVEV (reference sequence).

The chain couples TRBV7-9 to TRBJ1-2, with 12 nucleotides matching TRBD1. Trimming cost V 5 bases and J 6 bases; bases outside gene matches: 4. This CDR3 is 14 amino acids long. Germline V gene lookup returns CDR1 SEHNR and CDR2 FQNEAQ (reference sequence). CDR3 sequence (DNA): TGTGCCAGCAGCGCGGGACAGGGGGCGCATGGCTACACCTTC. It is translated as CASSAGQGAHGYTF.

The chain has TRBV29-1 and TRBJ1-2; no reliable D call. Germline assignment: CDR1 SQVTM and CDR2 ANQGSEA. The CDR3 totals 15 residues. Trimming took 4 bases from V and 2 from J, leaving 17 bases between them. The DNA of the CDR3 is TGCAGCGTTGTTCGTCCGGGGAGGGCAAACTATGGCTACACCTTC. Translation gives CSVVRPGRANYGYTF.

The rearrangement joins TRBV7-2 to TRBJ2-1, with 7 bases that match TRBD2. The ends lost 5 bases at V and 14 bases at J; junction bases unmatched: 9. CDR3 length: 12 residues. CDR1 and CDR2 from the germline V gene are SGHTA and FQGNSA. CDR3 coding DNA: TGTGCCAGCAGCCTCAGCGGGGTAGAGGAGTTCTTC. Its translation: CASSLSGVEEFF.

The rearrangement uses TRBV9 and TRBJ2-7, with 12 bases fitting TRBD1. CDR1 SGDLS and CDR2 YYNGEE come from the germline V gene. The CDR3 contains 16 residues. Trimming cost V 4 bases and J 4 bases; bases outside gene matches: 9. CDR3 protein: CASSPSPGQGAYEQYF. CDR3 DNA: TGTGCCAGCAGCCCATCGCCGGGACAGGGGGCGTACGAGCAGTACTTC. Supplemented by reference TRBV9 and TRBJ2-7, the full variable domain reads DSGVTQTPKHLITATGQRVTLRCSPRSGDLSVYWYQQSLDQGLQFLIQYYNGEERAKGNILERFSAQQFPDLHSELNLSSLELGDSALYFCASSPSPGQGAYEQYFGPGTRLTVT.

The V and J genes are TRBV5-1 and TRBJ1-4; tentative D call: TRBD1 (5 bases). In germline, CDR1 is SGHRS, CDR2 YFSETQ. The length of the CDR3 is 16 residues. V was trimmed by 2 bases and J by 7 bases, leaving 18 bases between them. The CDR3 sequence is CASSFYSGVSSEKLFF. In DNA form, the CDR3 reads TGCGCCAGCAGCTTTTATTCGGGGGTTTCGAGTGAAAAACTGTTTTTT.